The 27 T cell receptor beta chains reported below all come from one sample, sequenced in a study of tumor and adjacent non-tumor tissue in lung cancer. TCRbeta libraries were built with three rounds of nested PCR, modified from ARM-PCR. MiXCR was run by TCRdb on the multiplex PCR reads, yielding one entry per CDR3 protein. Of 65,000 to 95,000 distinct CDR3 sequences in the sample, 75% to 90% were seen once. This sample's RNA came from whole unsorted tissue. Sequencing input: lung tumor tissue. These receptors all stem from a woman aged 45-65 years with non-small cell lung cancer.

The CDR3 loop reads CANSVSETPLYEQYF. CDR3 bases: TGCGCCAATAGTGTGTCTGAGACTCCCCTCTACGAGCAGTACTTC. The rearrangement links TRBV10-2 to TRBJ2-7; D is ambiguous. The CDR3 is 15 amino acids. The germline gives CDR1 WSHSY, CDR2 SAAADI. V dropped 10 bases and J dropped 3 bases, with 22 bases sitting between them.

Of note for this clonotype: At one end, the junction sequence differs from germline, possibly due to a read error. This chain uses TRBV29-1 with TRBJ2-1; D gene ambiguous. In germline, CDR1 is SQVTM, CDR2 ANQGSEA. The CDR3 runs 13 residues. The CDR3 region is CSVVGITYIEQFF. CDR3 in DNA: TGCAGCGTCGTAGGGATAACCTACATTGAGCAGTTCTTC.

The chain combines TRBV11-2 with TRBJ2-7; D not resolved. The CDR3 extends over 15 amino acids. Germline V gene data show CDR1 as SGHAT and CDR2 as FQNNGV. Trimming pared 2 bases from V and 4 bases from J, leaving 15 bases between. CDR3 DNA: TGTGCCAGCAGCTTATCTCCGAGTCTCACTTACGAGCAGTACTTC. Amino acid sequence: CASSLSPSLTYEQYF.

Points on this clonotype: The conserved closing phenylalanine or tryptophan is absent in this CDR3, likely reflecting a read error. The CDR3 region has the DNA TGTGACAGCACCCCAGAAGGCGGGGGAAGCTCCTACAATGAGCAGTTCCTC. Protein: CDSTPEGGGSSYNEQFL. The rearrangement links TRBV11-2 to TRBJ2-1, with 7 positions matching TRBD2. Germline CDR1 and CDR2: SGHAT and FQNNGV. This CDR3 comprises 17 residues.

In regard to this clonotype: At one of its ends the junction is not consistent with the germline gene, which may arise from a read error. V and J are TRBV20-1 and TRBJ1-2, with unresolved D. This CDR3 has 13 amino acids. Germline values: CDR1 DFQATT, CDR2 SNEGSKA (reference sequence). The DNA of the CDR3 is TGCAGAGCTAGAGATTATACTCAAAGGGCCTACACCTTC. The encoded protein is CRARDYTQRAYTF.

Comment on this clonotype: At one end, the junction sequence differs from germline, possibly due to a read error. The rearrangement links TRBV24-1 to TRBJ2-1, with D possibly being TRBD2 (5 bases). The CDR3 is made up of 16 amino acids. Looked up from germline, CDR1 is KGHDR and CDR2 is SFDVKD. CDR3 loop: CATSEASGRSYNELFF. CDR3 DNA: TGTGCCACCAGTGAGGCCAGCGGCAGATCCTACAATGAGCTGTTCTTC.

Points on this clonotype: A junction boundary mismatches the germline segment, possibly from a read error. The genes are TRBV29-1 and TRBJ2-7; D is ambiguous. Per the germline V gene, CDR1 is SQVTM and CDR2 is ANQGSEA. The CDR3 has 13 residues. CDR3 amino acids: CCARSASSYEQYF. The CDR3 coding sequence is TGTTGCGCCCGCTCGGCCAGCTCCTACGAACAGTACTTC.

Turning to this clonotype: The junction differs from germline at one of its ends, possibly a read error. V usage is TRBV20-1 and J usage is TRBJ1-5; 7 positions agree with TRBD1. Germline CDR1 and CDR2: DFQATT and SNEGSKA (reference sequence). The CDR3 is 14 residues long. This CDR3 is CSASHDRVNQPHHF. The DNA for the CDR3 is TGCAGTGCTAGCCACGACAGGGTGAATCAGCCCCATCATTTT.

This clonotype has just one count. A read error may account for a junction end that differs from germline. The rearrangement joins TRBV6-1 to TRBJ1-5; a possible D gene is TRBD1 (5 bases). The assigned J gene may be wrong: the sequence end matches TRBJ2-3 better. Germline assignment: CDR1 MNHNS and CDR2 SASEGT. CDR3 length: 14 amino acids. CDR3 loop: CVSSVVGPNQPQYF. The CDR3 DNA reads TGTGTCAGCAGTGTTGTGGGGCCCAATCAGCCCCAGTATTTT.

On this clonotype: The junction departs from the called germline gene at one end, perhaps through a read error. The V call is TRBV11-2, the J call TRBJ2-3; D is undetermined. The CDR3 is 14 residues long. The V gene's germline CDR1 is SGHAT and CDR2 FQNNGV. The CDR3 loop reads CASSPSLTTDTKYF. The CDR3 DNA follows: TGTGCCAGCAGCCCGTCGCTGACCACAGATACGAAGTACTTT.

This clonotype was counted a single time. The conserved phenylalanine or tryptophan normally closing the CDR3 is absent here, so this likely arose from a read error. The chain links TRBV29-1 to TRBJ2-1; a weak D match, TRBD2 (6 bases). Trimming took off 2 bases at V and 3 bases at J, with 11 bases between the two ends. Germline assignment: CDR1 SQVTM and CDR2 ANQGSEA. This CDR3 region has 14 residues. The CDR3: CSVELCGVYNEQFY. CDR3 sequence (DNA): TGCAGCGTTGAACTCTGCGGGGTCTACAATGAGCAGTTCTAC.

This clonotype was seen at least ten times. A much larger clone differs from this one at a single base, so this may be a read error. The genes are TRBV6-2 or TRBV6-3 and TRBJ2-5; weak D call: TRBD1 (6 bases). This CDR3 is 12 amino acids long. The V gene's germline CDR1 is MNHEY and CDR2 SVGEGT. Trimming took off 5 bases at V and 5 bases at J, with 9 bases between the two ends. The CDR3 DNA is TGTGCCAGCAGTAGCAGGGGTGAGACCCAGTACTTC. It codes for CASSSRGETQYF.

As concerns this clonotype: At one end, the junction sequence differs from germline, possibly due to a read error. This sequence joins TRBV11-3 and TRBJ2-1, with TRBD2 identical over 8 bases. The CDR3 consists of 17 residues. Germline V gene lookup returns CDR1 SGHNT and CDR2 YENEEA. CDR3 coding DNA: TGTGCCAGCAGCTATAGCGGGATGGTCAGCTCCTATAATGAGCAGTTCTTC. It is translated as CASSYSGMVSSYNEQFF.

This clonotype was counted once. Sequence at one end of the junction differs from germline and may be a read error. The gene calls are TRBV28 and TRBJ1-3, with a tentative D call TRBD1 (5 bases). This CDR3 is built from 15 residues. CDR1 is MDHEN, CDR2 SYDVKM, per germline. CDR3 sequence (DNA): TGTGCCAGTATTCGTGGGACCAGCTCTGGAAACACCGTACATTTT. It translates to CASIRGTSSGNTVHF.

A note on this clonotype: Its ends do not fully match the called genes, so a read error is possible. V usage is TRBV12-3 or TRBV12-4 and J usage is TRBJ2-5; no definite D call. The CDR3 is made up of 15 amino acids. The CDR3 spells CDSAIAAVGRETQYF. The CDR3 DNA reads TGTGACAGCGCCATCGCGGCGGTAGGGCGAGAGACCCAGTACTTC.

The V and J genes are TRBV11-2 and TRBJ1-2, with D possibly matching TRBD1 (5 bases). The CDR3 covers 13 residues. From germline, CDR1 is SGHAT and CDR2 FQNNGV. The CDR3 sequence: CASCLAMGTGYTF. The DNA for the CDR3 is TGTGCTAGCTGCTTAGCTATGGGGACCGGCTACACCTTC.

J is TRBJ1-1 and V is TRBV12-3 or TRBV12-4; 9 bases match TRBD1. This CDR3 is 13 amino acids long. J was trimmed by 11 bases and V by 3 bases; bases with no gene match: 7. This CDR3 is CASSFGWDRDAFF. In DNA form, the CDR3 reads TGTGCCAGCAGTTTTGGGTGGGACAGGGACGCTTTCTTT.

The chain employs TRBV11-2 and TRBJ2-1, with unresolved D. Germline V gene lookup returns CDR1 SGHAT and CDR2 FQNNGV. Trimming stripped 9 bases from V and 12 bases from J, with 18 bases between. The CDR3 consists of 12 residues. CDR3 loop: CASSPSGYGQFF. DNA for the CDR3: TGTGCCAGTAGCCCCTCCGGGTATGGGCAGTTCTTC.

On this clonotype: This may come from a read error, since a much larger clone is one base off. V gene TRBV7-8 combines with J gene TRBJ2-2; D not certain. V was pared by 7 bases and J by 0 bases, with 12 bases between. The CDR3 has 15 residues. Germline CDR1 and CDR2: SGHVS and FQNEAQ. The CDR3 region is CASNLTTTNTGELFF. CDR3 nucleotides: TGTGCCAGCAACCTGACAACAACGAACACCGGGGAGCTGTTTTTT.

This clonotype turned up a few times. At one of its ends the junction is not consistent with the germline gene, which may arise from a read error. J is TRBJ2-2 and V is TRBV6-5, with no clear D. Per germline, CDR1 MNHEY and CDR2 SVGAGI. The CDR3 is made up of 13 amino acids. In DNA, the CDR3 is TGTGTCAGCAGTCCCGCCTTGGACGGGGAGCTGTTTTTT. Translated: CVSSPALDGELFF.

On this clonotype: The CDR3 does not close with the conserved phenylalanine or tryptophan, likely indicating a read error. The chain employs TRBV20-1 and TRBJ2-1; TRBD1 aligns across 10 bases. Germline-derived CDR1 and CDR2 are DFQATT and SNEGSKA (reference sequence). The CDR3 consists of 16 residues. CDR3 DNA: TGCAGTGGTAGAGATCAGGGGACAGGGGTCGACAATGAGCAGTTCTTA. This gives the protein CSGRDQGTGVDNEQFL.

The chain couples TRBV10-3 to TRBJ2-5; D might be TRBD1 or TRBD2, each matching 5 bases. The CDR3 has 14 amino acids. Per the germline V gene, CDR1 is ENHRY and CDR2 is SYGVKD. The CDR3 here is CTFSDSGAGETQYF. The CDR3 DNA follows: TGTACCTTCAGTGACAGCGGAGCAGGAGAGACCCAGTACTTC.

In this sample, this clonotype turned up many times. This CDR3 reads CASSLTGSRFEQYF. CDR3 nucleotides: TGCGCCAGCAGCTTGACTGGGAGTCGGTTCGAGCAGTACTTC. This chain uses TRBV5-1 with TRBJ2-7; D may be TRBD2 (5 bases). The CDR3 has 14 residues. Per germline, CDR1 SGHRS and CDR2 YFSETQ. V was pared by 1 base and J by 6 bases, with 14 bases between.

The rearrangement links TRBV18 to TRBJ2-5; 8 bases are shared with TRBD1. This CDR3 has 15 amino acids. Trimming removed 4 bases from V and 5 bases from J; junction bases left unmatched: 9. Germline lookup yields CDR1 KGHSH and CDR2 LQKENI. The CDR3 coding sequence is TGTGCCAGCTCACATCCGGGACAGGAGAGGGAGACCCAGTACTTC. Translating gives CASSHPGQERETQYF.

J is TRBJ2-3 and V is TRBV20-1; 14 bases map to TRBD2. The CDR3 runs 17 residues. The V and J ends lost 7 bases and 3 bases, in that order; junction bases with no gene match: 12. The germline gives CDR1 DFQATT, CDR2 SNEGSKA (reference sequence). CDR3 in DNA: TGCAGTGTAGGGGGCCCCGGGACTAGCGGGAGTACAGATACGCAGTATTTT. Its translation is CSVGGPGTSGSTDTQYF.

The V call is TRBV6-1, the J call TRBJ1-5; tentative D call: TRBD1 (5 bases). Germline-derived CDR1 and CDR2 are MNHNS and SASEGT. The CDR3 sequence is 12 residues long. The CDR3: CISGAGIQPQHF. CDR3 DNA: TGTATCAGCGGGGCGGGGATTCAGCCCCAGCATTTT.

About this clonotype itself: An end of the junction does not agree with germline; a read error may underlie this. J is TRBJ2-7 and V is TRBV20-1, with no clear D. The CDR3 sequence is 14 residues long. CDR1 and CDR2 (germline): DFQATT, SNEGSKA (reference sequence). CDR3 in amino acids: CTARDQSYGYEQYF. CDR3 coding DNA: TGCACTGCTAGAGATCAAAGCTACGGGTACGAGCAGTACTTC.